The present entry profiles one T cell receptor (beta chain) with its context. This sample stems from a study of control samples from healthy donors and cancer patients. Using immunoSEQ multiplex PCR, the repertoire was profiled, and TCRdb retains in-frame clones only, with some absent. The sample consists of approximately 90,000 clones, around 90% of them appearing once. This sequence was found in a woman in her 70s in good health. The specimen sequenced was blood.

The DNA for the CDR3 is TGCAGTGCTAGTCTCAGGGACCACTTATATTTT. Translated, it gives CSASLRDHLYF. The chain uses TRBV20-1 and TRBJ1-3, with TRBD1 as a possible D gene (5 bases). The CDR3 contains 11 residues. V was shortened by 3 bases and J by 14 bases, with 14 bases between the two germline ends. Germline lookup yields CDR1 DFQATT and CDR2 SNEGSKA (reference sequence).